These T cell receptor beta chains were read from a single sample in a study of identical twins. TCRdb reprocessed the 5' RACE reads with MiXCR, giving one entry per CDR3 protein. In the table there are around 650,000 distinct CDR3 sequences, 7.1% of which are singletons. A further study also used this sample, focusing on yellow fever vaccine responses in identical twins.

Material for sequencing was PBMCs. Receptors originate from a woman aged 18-30 years in good health. Each CDR3 is given with its conserved first and last residue.

J gene: TRBJ2-3
V gene: TRBV5-1
CDR3 protein: CASSFGLDFADTQYF

J gene: TRBJ2-1
V gene: TRBV7-6
CDR3 protein: CASSLARTSAIFGEQFF

J gene: TRBJ2-7
V gene: TRBV28
CDR3 protein: CASSLLNGEQYF

J gene: TRBJ2-3
V gene: TRBV9
CDR3 protein: CASSVQAGVGTDTQYF

J gene: TRBJ2-1
V gene: TRBV4-1
CDR3 protein: CASSQDGAELKQFF

J gene: TRBJ1-4
V gene: TRBV7-9
CDR3 protein: CASSAPGFTNEKLFF

J gene: TRBJ1-5
V gene: TRBV7-2
CDR3 protein: CASSWGRSSNQPQHF

J gene: TRBJ2-3
V gene: TRBV2
CDR3 protein: CASSEARSTDTQYF

J gene: TRBJ2-1
V gene: TRBV5-1
CDR3 protein: CASSLVGDNGHNEQFF

J gene: TRBJ1-4
V gene: TRBV3-1
CDR3 protein: CASSQAGSATNEKLFF

J gene: TRBJ2-3
V gene: TRBV7-2
CDR3 protein: CASSLPGHKKAADTQYF

J gene: TRBJ2-3
V gene: TRBV29-1
CDR3 protein: CSVERRGSTDTQYF

J gene: TRBJ1-1
V gene: TRBV7-9
CDR3 protein: CASSLDGAGEEAFF

J gene: TRBJ2-1
V gene: TRBV24-1
CDR3 protein: CATSGTGDTYNEQFF

J gene: TRBJ2-3
V gene: TRBV7-6
CDR3 protein: CASSLGTKRSDTQYF

J gene: TRBJ1-1
V gene: TRBV7-9
CDR3 protein: CASSLGGLEGPGTEAFF

J gene: TRBJ2-1
V gene: TRBV11-2
CDR3 protein: CASSRRTGGFYNEQFF

J gene: TRBJ1-1
V gene: TRBV20-1
CDR3 protein: CSAPKVGQGAYTEAFF

J gene: TRBJ2-1
V gene: TRBV13
CDR3 protein: CASSLGLALYNEQFF

J gene: TRBJ1-6
V gene: TRBV27
CDR3 protein: CASGSPGPLKGPLHF

J gene: TRBJ2-1
V gene: TRBV14
CDR3 protein: CASSQEIQGKRDVHLEQFF

J gene: TRBJ1-6
V gene: TRBV7-8
CDR3 protein: CASSRTRGSGSPLHF

J gene: TRBJ2-7
V gene: TRBV6-5
CDR3 protein: CASSYSGQGAYEQYF

J gene: TRBJ2-7
V gene: TRBV12-3/TRBV12-4
CDR3 protein: CATTRDRSYEQYF

J gene: TRBJ2-3
V gene: TRBV4-1
CDR3 protein: CASSQVWSGGGGLDTQYF

J gene: TRBJ2-1
V gene: TRBV21-1
CDR3 protein: CASRTPGLYYNEQFF

J gene: TRBJ2-3
V gene: TRBV20-1
CDR3 protein: CSAWGEGYFTDTQYF

J gene: TRBJ2-7
V gene: TRBV4-1
CDR3 protein: CASSTGGRGEQYF

J gene: TRBJ1-2
V gene: TRBV7-9
CDR3 protein: CASSLAGQGHGYTF

J gene: TRBJ1-3
V gene: TRBV5-1
CDR3 protein: CASQDYRGGSGNTIYF

J gene: TRBJ2-5
V gene: TRBV5-1
CDR3 protein: CASSLSPGQGETQYF

J gene: TRBJ2-5
V gene: TRBV20-1
CDR3 protein: CSARDRRFGETQYF

J gene: TRBJ2-4
V gene: TRBV18
CDR3 protein: CASSPPKAGARDIQYF

J gene: TRBJ1-4
V gene: TRBV27
CDR3 protein: CASSPNLGWVTNEKLFF

J gene: TRBJ2-2
V gene: TRBV20-1
CDR3 protein: CSARMPGGGTGELFF

J gene: TRBJ2-5
V gene: TRBV7-7
CDR3 protein: CASSYHRDAKETQYF

J gene: TRBJ1-3
V gene: TRBV11-3
CDR3 protein: CASSFGQGTGNTIYF

J gene: TRBJ2-1
V gene: TRBV20-1
CDR3 protein: CSANGAESSYNEQFF

J gene: TRBJ2-5
V gene: TRBV29-1
CDR3 protein: CSVPYPETQYF

J gene: TRBJ2-2
V gene: TRBV10-3
CDR3 protein: CAIMAGTPGTGELFF

J gene: TRBJ2-1
V gene: TRBV7-8
CDR3 protein: CASSLAGLPSSYNEQFF

J gene: TRBJ2-7
V gene: TRBV20-1
CDR3 protein: CSAEGVGEQYF

J gene: TRBJ2-3
V gene: TRBV20-1
CDR3 protein: CSARAPTSGRWGDTQYF

J gene: TRBJ2-7
V gene: TRBV18
CDR3 protein: CASSPPNSGSFGEQYF

J gene: TRBJ2-5
V gene: TRBV12-3/TRBV12-4
CDR3 protein: CASSYVAGGRQETQYF

J gene: TRBJ2-3
V gene: TRBV5-1
CDR3 protein: CASSLGGEDTQYF

J gene: TRBJ2-1
V gene: TRBV18
CDR3 protein: CASSPAQGVQASSSSYNEQFF

J gene: TRBJ2-3
V gene: TRBV19
CDR3 protein: CASSNRRDTQYF

J gene: TRBJ2-7
V gene: TRBV6-1
CDR3 protein: CASSKTLAGQAHEQYF

J gene: TRBJ2-5
V gene: TRBV28
CDR3 protein: CAIGPGRKREDQETQYF

J gene: TRBJ1-1
V gene: TRBV5-1
CDR3 protein: CASSRGYGEAFF

J gene: TRBJ2-7
V gene: TRBV2
CDR3 protein: CASSEALSREASYEQYF

J gene: TRBJ2-6
V gene: TRBV7-6
CDR3 protein: CASSPHSGANVLTF

J gene: TRBJ2-4
V gene: TRBV18
CDR3 protein: CASSPNWDPLAKNIQYF

J gene: TRBJ1-6
V gene: TRBV10-2
CDR3 protein: CASSRDGNSPLHF

J gene: TRBJ2-7
V gene: TRBV6-1
CDR3 protein: CASSIQTLGYEQYF

J gene: TRBJ2-3
V gene: TRBV6-1
CDR3 protein: CATTGTWRADTQYF

J gene: TRBJ2-3
V gene: TRBV20-1
CDR3 protein: CSAFSIYTDTQYF

J gene: TRBJ2-1
V gene: TRBV5-6
CDR3 protein: CVSTGGSRYNEQFF

J gene: TRBJ2-1
V gene: TRBV3-1
CDR3 protein: CASSPTRGYYNEQFF